The entry that follows covers one T cell receptor (beta chain) sequence. No antigen is known for it. Qualities for individual bases were not recorded, and no much larger clone is one base off. The data were obtained in a study of PD-1 blockade in classical Hodgkin lymphoma (dated by TCRdb to 2020 to 2022). Turning to the overall study: Nivolumab dosing was 3 mg/kg intravenously every 2 weeks, continuing until either disease progression or unacceptable toxicity. To define a peripheral blood immune signature of response to PD-1 blockade in classical Hodgkin lymphoma, the study combined TCR beta sequencing with CyTOF. Overall study results and their limits: The study was limited to a single clinical trial cohort, and causes of repertoire differences, possibly disease activity or prior therapy, remained undefined. Baseline TCR diversity was reported to be lower in newly diagnosed patients than in healthy donors, and even lower in relapsed/refractory patients. A significant rise by C4D1 was seen in CD4+ but not CD8+ TCR diversity (p=0.0027 vs p=0.16), with the rise being most apparent in complete responders (p=0.02). Trial patients achieving complete response had baseline diversity similar to newly diagnosed patients, whereas partial responders and progressors had significantly lower diversity. Lower diversity was observed in patients in whom nivolumab was started less than 1 year after ASCT, and these patients were excluded from later analyses so that confounding by immune reconstitution would be avoided.

Genomic DNA was isolated using the Qiagen DNeasy kit from unsorted PBMCs as well as from negatively selected CD4+ and CD8+ fractions. TCR beta CDR3 regions were amplified by immunoSEQ multiplex PCR using primers annealing to V and J segments. A synthetic immune receptor repertoire was used to minimize amplification bias, and remaining bias was computationally removed after sequencing. The authors' pipeline ran thus. Custom Python scripts were used to quantify repertoire diversity as the Shannon entropy index. Unsorted, CD4+ and CD8+ repertoires were examined separately, except in combined analyses, for which CD4+ and CD8+ sequences were merged in silico. A clone was considered expanded if an increase in frequency of at least 2-fold after treatment relative to C1D1 was found, and a pseudocount of 0.5 was applied to clones undetected at baseline. Clones with 0 or 1 copy at C1D1 were classified as singleton clones, and clones with 2 or more copies were classified as non-singleton clones. By matching protein sequences in sorted samples from the same patient, clones expanded in unsorted samples were annotated as CD4+, CD8+ or unknown. Wilcoxon tests on paired samples were used to test changes in diversity from C1D1 to C4D1. TCRdb obtained this table from immuneACCESS and retained in-frame rearrangements with V and J assigned. These tables miss some clones; where compared with another copy, unresolved V genes account for less than half of the shortfall, and the remainder is unexplained. V, J and clone size were drawn from that table, and D and trimming were deduced from the DNA. Across this sample there are around 57,000 clones, with 86% seen only once. Of the sample, approximately 6.8% is held by the ten largest clones.

According to the study, the label for this sample's time point signals: cycle 4 day 1 (C4D1), after 5 to 7 weeks of nivolumab. All trial patients had relapsed after autologous stem cell transplantation, with cohorts A, B and C differing in prior brentuximab vedotin exposure. The trial cohort comprised fewer than 65 patients with relapsed/refractory classical Hodgkin lymphoma whose best overall responses were complete response, partial response or progressive disease. Single-agent nivolumab was administered to trial patients in the multi-cohort phase II CheckMate 205 trial. Best overall response was determined by an independent review committee according to the 2007 International Working Group response criteria. PBMCs from the trial were collected at three points: immediately before nivolumab initiation (C1D1), and during therapy at cycle 2 day 1 and cycle 4 day 1. Peripheral blood was collected in 8 mL Vacutainer Cell Preparation Tubes, from which PBMCs were isolated by centrifugation and then cryopreserved.

Measured from the cysteine to the phenylalanine, the CDR3 is 15 residues long. This entry keeps only the CDR3 DNA: 45 bases, framed from base 1. For CDR1 and CDR2, the germline V gene (reference sequence) lists LNHDA and SQIVND. For this chain, trimming is 3 bases at the V end and 3 bases at the J end, and the number of junction bases without a gene match is 3. The receptor's source is a human donor with classical Hodgkin lymphoma. Specimen: peripheral blood mononuclear cells (PBMCs), collected before the fourth cycle of nivolumab. In this chain, TRBV19 is recombined with TRBJ2-3, with TRBD1 identical over 10 junction bases. The DNA is TGTGCCAGTAGTATTGGGACAGGGGCGACAGATACGCAGTATTTT. It translates as CASSIGTGATDTQYF.